This T cell receptor beta chain was captured by sequencing in a study of blood T cell repertoires in COVID-19. Trimming pared 0 bases from V and 1 base from J, leaving 7 bases between. The V gene's germline CDR1 is SGDLS and CDR2 YYNGEE. This CDR3 has 14 amino acids. Libraries were prepared by immunoSEQ multiplex PCR; TCRdb keeps only in-frame clonotypes and omits some of them. Found here are more than 95,000 clones, about 80% of them singletons; the top ten hold under 30%. Only a few counts were recorded for this clone. This chain connects TRBV9 to TRBJ1-1; possible D gene TRBD1, 5 bases. Sequencing was performed on peripheral blood. This sequence originates from a man between 60 and 75 years old with acute or convalescent COVID-19. The CDR3 reads CASSVVGGNTEAFF. CDR3 in DNA: TGTGCCAGCAGCGTAGTCGGGGGGAACACTGAAGCTTTCTTT. The variable domain in full, with the rest retrieved from reference TRBV9 and TRBJ1-1, is DSGVTQTPKHLITATGQRVTLRCSPRSGDLSVYWYQQSLDQGLQFLIQYYNGEERAKGNILERFSAQQFPDLHSELNLSSLELGDSALYFCASSVVGGNTEAFFGQGTRLTVV.